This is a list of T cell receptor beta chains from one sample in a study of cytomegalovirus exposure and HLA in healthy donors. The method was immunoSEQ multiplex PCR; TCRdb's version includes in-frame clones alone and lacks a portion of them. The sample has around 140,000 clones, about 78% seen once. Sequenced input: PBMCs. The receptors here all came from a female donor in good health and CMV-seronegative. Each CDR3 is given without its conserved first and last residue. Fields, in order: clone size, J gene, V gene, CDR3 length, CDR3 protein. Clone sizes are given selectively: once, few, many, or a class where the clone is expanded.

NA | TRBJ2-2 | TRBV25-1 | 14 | ASSPLPPGNTGELF
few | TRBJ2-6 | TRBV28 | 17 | ASSLFMENRISGANVLT
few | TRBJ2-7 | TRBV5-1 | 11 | ASSFGSAQGLH
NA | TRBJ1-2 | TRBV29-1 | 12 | SVLTGVGGYGYT
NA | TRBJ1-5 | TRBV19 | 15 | ASSVIIQGLSDQPQH
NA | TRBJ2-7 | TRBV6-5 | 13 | ASSYTRTGGNEQY
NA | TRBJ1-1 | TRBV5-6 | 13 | ASSLWTESNTEAF
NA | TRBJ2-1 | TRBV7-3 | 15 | ASSLTVGQGARSEQF
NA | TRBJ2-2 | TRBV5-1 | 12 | ASRAGADTGELF
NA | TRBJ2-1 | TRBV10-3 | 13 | AISDGLANYNEQF
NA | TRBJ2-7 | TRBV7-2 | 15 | ASSLYAGLAGPYGQY
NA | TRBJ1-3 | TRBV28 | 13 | ASTWARGAGNTIY
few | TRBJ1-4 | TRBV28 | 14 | ASSLYTTGFNEKLF
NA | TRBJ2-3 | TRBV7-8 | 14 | ASSLKGAIYTDTQY
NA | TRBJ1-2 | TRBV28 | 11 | ASSSGTGTGYT
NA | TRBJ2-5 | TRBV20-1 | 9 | SAKRQETQY
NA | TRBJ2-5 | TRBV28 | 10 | ASSFTGETQY
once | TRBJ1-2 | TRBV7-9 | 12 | ASTPTGGNYGYT
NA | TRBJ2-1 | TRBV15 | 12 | ATSVGRGENEQF
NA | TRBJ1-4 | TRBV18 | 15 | ASSPSAPRQLNEKLF
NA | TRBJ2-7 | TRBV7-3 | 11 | ASSLQAGYEQY
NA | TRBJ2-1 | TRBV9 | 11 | ASRPTGDNEQF
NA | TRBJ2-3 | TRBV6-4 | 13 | ASSEGVQSTDTQY
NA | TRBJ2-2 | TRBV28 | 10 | ASSTYTGELF
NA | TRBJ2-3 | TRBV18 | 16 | ASSPPRTSEISTDTQY
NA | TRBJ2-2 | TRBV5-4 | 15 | ASSLGRTGSRTGELF
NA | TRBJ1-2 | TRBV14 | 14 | ASSQGILRQMYGYT
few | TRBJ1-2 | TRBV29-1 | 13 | SVEVIQGRGYGYT
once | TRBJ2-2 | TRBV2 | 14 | ASTLTRGLVGGELF
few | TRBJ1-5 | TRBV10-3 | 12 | AISGTNSNQPQH
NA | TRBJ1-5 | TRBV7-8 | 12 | ASSSSGSNQPQH
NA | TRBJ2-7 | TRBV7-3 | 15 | ASRAGTSGRPTYEQY
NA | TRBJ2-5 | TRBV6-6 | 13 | ASSDSKYHQETQY
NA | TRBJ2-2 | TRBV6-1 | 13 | ASSTWDRGPGELF
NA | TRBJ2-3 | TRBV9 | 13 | ASSLTSGRRDTQY
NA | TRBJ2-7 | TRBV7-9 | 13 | ASSLEGTGLDEQY
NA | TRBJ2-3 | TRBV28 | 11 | ATYPQFTDTQY
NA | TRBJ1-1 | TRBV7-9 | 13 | ASSADFPGRTEAF
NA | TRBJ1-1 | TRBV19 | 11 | ASIPVRQTRAF
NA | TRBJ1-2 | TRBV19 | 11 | ASSPSGLYGYT